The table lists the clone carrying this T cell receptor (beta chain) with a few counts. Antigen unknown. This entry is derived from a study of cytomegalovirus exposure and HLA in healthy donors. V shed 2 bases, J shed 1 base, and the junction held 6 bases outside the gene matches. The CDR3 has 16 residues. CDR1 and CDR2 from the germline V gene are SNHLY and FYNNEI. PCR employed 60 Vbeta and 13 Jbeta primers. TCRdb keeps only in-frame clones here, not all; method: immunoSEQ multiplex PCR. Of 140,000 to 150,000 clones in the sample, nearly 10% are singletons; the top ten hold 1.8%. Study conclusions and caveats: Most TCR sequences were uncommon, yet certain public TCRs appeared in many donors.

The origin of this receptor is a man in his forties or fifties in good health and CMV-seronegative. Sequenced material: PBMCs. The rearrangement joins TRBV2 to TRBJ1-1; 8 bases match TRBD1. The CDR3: CASSESLGTGNTEAFF. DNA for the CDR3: TGTGCCAGCAGTGAAAGTCTGGGGACAGGGAACACTGAAGCTTTCTTT.